This record looks at one T cell receptor (beta chain) sequence and its context. The target antigen is unknown. The data derive from a study of identifying expanded T cells in peripheral blood. Findings and limits, study-wide: Technical replicates showed around 1.2 changed clones; two weeks about 16.4; four weeks 19. Across healthy donors, higher total template counts meant significantly greater roughly two-week count variance.

V was trimmed by 3 bases and J by 1 base, leaving 10 bases between them. The CDR3 is 14 amino acids. Germline lookup yields CDR1 LNHDA and CDR2 SQIVND (reference sequence). The protocol was immunoSEQ multiplex PCR, while the TCRdb copy is restricted to in-frame clones and leaves out a portion. The sample yields tens of thousands of clones, roughly 90% seen once. During the collection period, no donor immune events like infections were recorded. The sequenced sample consisted of blood. The source is a person between 18 and 75 years old in good health. The chain combines TRBV19 with TRBJ2-7; possible D gene TRBD1, 5 bases. CDR3 residues: CASSIQGGSYEQYF. Here the CDR3 DNA reads TGTGCCAGTAGTATTCAGGGCGGATCCTACGAGCAGTACTTC.